This T cell receptor (beta chain) was captured by sequencing in a study of OX40 agonist ivuxolimab in advanced cancers. The data were produced by immunoSEQ multiplex PCR, yet TCRdb's version contains in-frame clones alone and is incomplete. This sample has tens of thousands of clones, with around 93% found just once. Trimming left V 6 bases short and J 0 bases short, with 8 bases between. CDR3 length: 14 amino acids. Germline CDR1 and CDR2: MNHEY and SMNVEV (reference sequence). The receptor's source is an adult with an advanced solid tumor such as melanoma, head and neck, liver or kidney cancer. The sequences come from CD4+ or CD8+ T cells sorted from blood, collected in a trial of the OX40 agonist ivuxolimab. The genes are TRBV27 and TRBJ1-4; D gene uncertain. CDR3 bases: TGTGCCAGCAGCCCAGAAGCAACTAATGAAAAACTGTTTTTT. It yields the protein CASSPEATNEKLFF.